The 29 T cell receptor beta chains presented below share a single source sample, sequenced in a study of blood T cell repertoires in COVID-19. The data were produced by immunoSEQ multiplex PCR, yet TCRdb's version contains in-frame clones alone and is incomplete. This table holds fewer than 350,000 clones, approximately 81% found once. Sequenced material: peripheral blood. Receptor source: a woman aged 55 to 70 with active or convalescent COVID-19.

This clone has just one count. V usage is TRBV24-1 and J usage is TRBJ1-1; D is undetermined. Trimming took 3 bases from V and 4 from J, leaving 11 bases between them. The germline CDR1 and CDR2 sequences are KGHDR and SFDVKD. The CDR3 runs 14 residues. Written as DNA, the CDR3 is TGTGCCACCAGTGATCCCCCCGGGTCCACTGAAGCTTTCTTT. Protein product: CATSDPPGSTEAFF.

The chain is built from TRBV19 and TRBJ1-1; perhaps TRBD1 as D (6 bases). V lost 0 bases to trimming and J lost 0 bases, with 14 bases between them. The germline V gene has CDR1 LNHDA and CDR2 SQIVND (reference sequence). The CDR3 has 17 residues. The CDR3 reads CASSIDLPRQVNTEAFF. For the CDR3, the DNA is TGTGCCAGTAGTATAGACTTACCACGACAGGTGAACACTGAAGCTTTCTTT.

This clone was counted a single time. The chain joins TRBV7-2 to TRBJ1-5; a possible D gene is TRBD1 (6 bases). The germline CDR1 and CDR2 sequences are SGHTA and FQGNSA. V lost 1 base and J lost 4, with 14 bases in between. The CDR3 contains 16 residues. The DNA for the CDR3 is TGTGCCAGCAGCTTAGGTCCGGGACAACAAAATCAGCCCCAGCATTTT. Protein sequence: CASSLGPGQQNQPQHF.

The rearrangement joins TRBV7-9 to TRBJ2-3; TRBD2 agrees at 9 bases. CDR3 length equals 15 residues. Germline assignment: CDR1 SEHNR and CDR2 FQNEAQ (reference sequence). V shed 5 bases, J shed 7 bases, and the junction held 10 bases outside the gene matches. The CDR3: CASSRPGTSIHTQYF. CDR3 nucleotides: TGTGCCAGCAGCCGACCAGGGACTAGCATACATACGCAGTATTTT.

J is TRBJ2-5 and V is TRBV6-6; no firm D call. In germline, CDR1 is MNHNY, CDR2 SVGAGI (reference sequence). Trimming took 2 bases from V and 7 from J, leaving 8 bases between them. This CDR3 has 12 amino acids. CDR3: CASSYPLVTQYF. The CDR3 DNA follows: TGTGCCAGCAGTTACCCACTGGTGACCCAGTACTTC.

The chain uses TRBV19 and TRBJ2-7; perhaps TRBD2 as D (5 bases). The CDR3 contains 15 residues. The V end was cut by 3 bases, the J end by 0 bases, with 12 bases between. CDR1 and CDR2 (germline): LNHDA, SQIVND (reference sequence). The CDR3 bases are TGTGCCAGTAGTATTAAACCGGGGAGCTCCTACGAGCAGTACTTC. Encoded protein: CASSIKPGSSYEQYF. The entire variable domain, with the rest obtained from reference TRBV19 and TRBJ2-7, is as follows: DGGITQSPKYLFRKEGQNVTLSCEQNLNHDAMYWYRQDPGQGLRLIYYSQIVNDFQKGDIAEGYSVSREKKESFPLTVTSAQKNPTAFYLCASSIKPGSSYEQYFGPGTRLTVT.

J is TRBJ2-1 and V is TRBV28, with 7 nucleotides matching TRBD2. Germline V gene sequence: CDR1 MDHEN, CDR2 SYDVKM. The CDR3 extends over 18 amino acids. J was trimmed by 4 bases and V by 5 bases; bases with no gene match: 17. CDR3 DNA sequence: TGTGCCAGCAGTCCCGGAGAGCTGGGACTACCCCAATACAATGAGCAGTTCTTC. As protein: CASSPGELGLPQYNEQFF.

This rearrangement joins TRBV6-5 to TRBJ2-1; the match to TRBD1 covers 7 bases. The CDR3 is made up of 13 amino acids. Germline V gene data show CDR1 as MNHEY and CDR2 as SVGAGI. The V segment lost 6 bases and the J segment 6 bases; nucleotides outside the gene matches: 5. The CDR3 DNA sequence: TGTGCCAGCAGGCAGGGACAGTTCAATGAGCAGTTCTTC. Translating it yields CASRQGQFNEQFF.

This chain joins TRBV7-2 and TRBJ2-5; the match to TRBD2 covers 13 bases. CDR1 SGHTA and CDR2 FQGNSA come from the germline V gene. The junction had 14 bases not matched to a gene; V was cut back by 5 bases and J by 2 bases. This CDR3 has 19 residues. The CDR3 nucleotides read TGTGCCAGCAGCCGTCCCAAGTCACTAGCGGGGGGGCCTCAAGAGACCCAGTACTTC. Its translation: CASSRPKSLAGGPQETQYF.

The genes are TRBV5-1 and TRBJ2-1; possible D gene TRBD2, 6 bases. Trimming cost V 4 bases and J 2 bases, with 10 bases left between them. Germline V gene sequence: CDR1 SGHRS, CDR2 YFSETQ. The CDR3 contains 14 residues. CDR3 loop: CASSVERAYNEQFF. CDR3 bases: TGCGCCAGCAGCGTGGAGCGGGCCTACAATGAGCAGTTCTTC.

The V call is TRBV5-4, the J call TRBJ1-2; TRBD1 matches 7 bases. Per the germline V gene, CDR1 is SGHNT and CDR2 is YYREEE (reference sequence). The junction had 9 bases not matched to a gene; V was cut back by 4 bases and J by 6 bases. This CDR3 contains 14 residues. The CDR3 sequence is CASSPPEQGNGYTF. DNA of the CDR3: TGTGCCAGCAGCCCACCGGAACAGGGGAATGGCTACACCTTC.

J is TRBJ2-5 and V is TRBV2, with 13 bases identical to TRBD2. The CDR3 loop spans 12 amino acids. Germline CDR1 is SNHLY and CDR2 is FYNNEI. J was trimmed by 14 bases and V by 5 bases; bases with no gene match: 5. CDR3 amino acids: CASSQGTSGVYF. CDR3 DNA: TGTGCCAGCAGTCAAGGGACTAGCGGGGTCTACTTC.

This rearrangement joins TRBV19 to TRBJ2-3, with TRBD2 as a possible D gene (6 bases). V was clipped by 8 bases and J by 6 bases, with 15 bases between them. Per germline, CDR1 LNHDA and CDR2 SQIVND (reference sequence). This CDR3 is 13 amino acids long. The CDR3 here is CASGPAGTDTQYF. The CDR3 DNA reads as TGTGCCAGTGGGCCGGCGGGGACGGATACGCAGTATTTT.

The chain carries TRBV6-5 and TRBJ2-7; D is possibly TRBD1 (5 bases). Between the trimmed V and J ends, which lost 6 bases and 4 bases, there was a span of 13 bases. Germline V gene data show CDR1 as MNHEY and CDR2 as SVGAGI. The CDR3 contains 13 residues. DNA for the CDR3: TGTGCCAGCAGCTTGGCGACAGCATACGAGCAGTACTTC. As protein: CASSLATAYEQYF.

In this sample, this clone turned up once. The rearrangement links TRBV29-1 to TRBJ2-7, with 11 bases that match TRBD1. The trim removed 6 bases at V and 0 bases at J, leaving 4 bases unmatched. Germline-derived CDR1 and CDR2 are SQVTM and ANQGSEA. The CDR3 length is 14 residues. The CDR3 reads CSVYGQGASYEQYF. CDR3 bases: TGCAGCGTCTATGGACAGGGGGCCTCCTACGAGCAGTACTTC.

Here the CDR3 reads CASSSVGYEQYF. The CDR3 nucleotides are TGTGCCAGCAGCTCTGTCGGCTACGAGCAGTACTTC. The rearrangement uses TRBV6-2 or TRBV6-3 and TRBJ2-7; no clear D. Germline-derived CDR1 and CDR2 are MNHEY and SVGEGT. V lost 6 bases to trimming and J lost 3 bases, with 9 bases between them. The CDR3 has 12 amino acids.

The chain joins TRBV6-6 to TRBJ1-2; TRBD1 matches at 7 bases. The junction had 10 bases not matched to a gene; V was cut back by 5 bases and J by 4 bases. The CDR3 runs to 15 residues. The germline V gene encodes CDR1 MNHNY and CDR2 SVGAGI (reference sequence). CDR3 sequence (DNA): TGTGCCAGCAGTGCCCGACAGGGCGAGGGCTATGGCTACACCTTC. This translates into CASSARQGEGYGYTF.

This clone was seen a few times. V is TRBV7-8 and J is TRBJ2-7, with D perhaps matching TRBD1 (6 bases). V was cut by 0 bases and J by 2 bases, with 8 bases left in between. CDR1 and CDR2 from the germline V gene are SGHVS and FQNEAQ. The CDR3 runs to 14 residues. The CDR3 nucleotides are TGTGCCAGCAGCTTAGCTGGACAGACCTACGAGCAGTACTTC. Translation: CASSLAGQTYEQYF.

The chain has TRBV27 and TRBJ2-7; 7 bases are a match to TRBD2. V lost 10 bases and J lost 2; bases outside the gene matches: 5. The CDR3 contains 12 residues. Germline V CDR1 and CDR2: MNHEY, SMNVEV (reference sequence). This CDR3 is CATSGGTYEQYF. For the CDR3, the DNA is TGTGCCACCTCCGGGGGGACCTACGAGCAGTACTTC.

V and J are TRBV12-5 and TRBJ2-3; D gene uncertain. Germline V gene lookup returns CDR1 LGHNT and CDR2 FRNRAP. With 1 base removed from V and 6 bases from J, the gap between germline ends came to 11 bases. The CDR3 covers 14 residues. In nucleotides, the CDR3 is TGTGCTAGTGGTTTGGGCCAAGAGATTGATACGCAGTATTTT. Amino acids: CASGLGQEIDTQYF.

CDR3 sequence: CASSERGLAAETQYF. In DNA form, the CDR3 reads TGTGCCAGCAGTGAAAGGGGACTAGCGGCAGAGACCCAGTACTTC. J is TRBJ2-5 and V is TRBV2, with TRBD2 identical over 11 bases. Germline loops: CDR1 SNHLY, CDR2 FYNNEI. The CDR3 loop spans 15 amino acids. V shed 2 bases, J shed 4 bases, and the junction held 3 bases outside the gene matches.

A note on this clone: Additional DNA sequences in this sample encode the identical CDR3. V gene TRBV4-3 combines with J gene TRBJ1-1; D is undetermined. Germline CDR1 and CDR2: LGHNA and YSLEER. Trimming took 1 base from V and 1 from J, leaving 7 bases between them. The CDR3 has 14 amino acids. The chain's CDR3 is CASSQGVANTEAFF. The DNA for the CDR3 is TGCGCCAGCAGCCAAGGAGTAGCGAACACTGAAGCTTTCTTT.

This clone was counted only a few times. The chain uses TRBV10-1 and TRBJ1-2, with D possibly matching TRBD1 (5 bases). The CDR3 covers 14 residues. Trimming stripped 7 bases from V and 8 bases from J, with 20 bases between. Germline lookup yields CDR1 WNHNN and CDR2 SYGVQD (reference sequence). This chain's CDR3 is CASKPWTTQPGYTF. The CDR3 nucleotides are TGCGCCAGCAAGCCCTGGACAACCCAACCCGGCTACACCTTC.

The count of this clone is one. The V gene is TRBV5-1, the J gene TRBJ2-7, with 8 bases matching TRBD2. This CDR3 spans 15 amino acids. Germline CDR1 reads SGHRS; CDR2 reads YFSETQ. V lost 0 bases to trimming and J lost 4 bases; unmatched junction nucleotides: 6. The CDR3 region has the DNA TGCGCCAGCAGCTTGGACGGGACTAGTCGGTACGAGCAGTACTTC. Translation: CASSLDGTSRYEQYF.

Only a few counts were recorded for this clone. The chain recombines TRBV5-1 with TRBJ2-1, with 13 positions matching TRBD2. The CDR3 consists of 15 residues. Trimming took 7 bases from V and 3 from J; bases not matched to a gene: 4. Germline V gene sequence: CDR1 SGHRS, CDR2 YFSETQ. The CDR3 region is CASCGLAGVYNEQFF. CDR3 coding DNA: TGCGCCAGCTGTGGACTAGCGGGGGTCTACAATGAGCAGTTCTTC.

The chain is built from TRBV4-3 and TRBJ1-1; D uncertain. Trimming cost V 0 bases and J 8 bases, with 10 bases left between them. The CDR3 totals 13 residues. Germline V gives CDR1 LGHNA, CDR2 YSLEER. CDR3 protein: CASSQDRSREAFF. In DNA, the CDR3 is TGCGCCAGCAGCCAAGATCGAAGCAGGGAAGCTTTCTTT.

This sequence joins TRBV7-9 and TRBJ2-1; a possible D gene is TRBD2 (5 bases). V lost 8 bases, J lost 8 bases, and 16 bases lay in between. The length of the CDR3 is 13 residues. CDR1 and CDR2 (germline): SEHNR, FQNEAQ (reference sequence). CDR3: CASGGRLAYEQFF. In DNA form, the CDR3 reads TGTGCCAGCGGAGGACGGCTCGCTTATGAGCAGTTCTTC.

The V gene is TRBV20-1, the J gene TRBJ2-3; the D gene is possibly TRBD1 (5 bases). Germline V lookup: CDR1 DFQATT, CDR2 SNEGSKA (reference sequence). The CDR3 runs 11 residues. V gave up 3 bases and J gave up 6 bases, with 7 bases separating them. The CDR3 loop reads CSASNRDTQYF. In DNA, the CDR3 is TGCAGTGCTAGCAACAGGGATACGCAGTATTTT.

This sequence joins TRBV2 and TRBJ1-2; no reliable D call. Looked up from germline, CDR1 is SNHLY and CDR2 is FYNNEI. Trimming stripped 3 bases from V and 14 bases from J, with 13 bases between. This CDR3 is 11 amino acids long. The CDR3 coding sequence is TGTGCCAGCAGTGACCCCTCCCCGGAGACCTTC. Protein sequence: CASSDPSPETF.